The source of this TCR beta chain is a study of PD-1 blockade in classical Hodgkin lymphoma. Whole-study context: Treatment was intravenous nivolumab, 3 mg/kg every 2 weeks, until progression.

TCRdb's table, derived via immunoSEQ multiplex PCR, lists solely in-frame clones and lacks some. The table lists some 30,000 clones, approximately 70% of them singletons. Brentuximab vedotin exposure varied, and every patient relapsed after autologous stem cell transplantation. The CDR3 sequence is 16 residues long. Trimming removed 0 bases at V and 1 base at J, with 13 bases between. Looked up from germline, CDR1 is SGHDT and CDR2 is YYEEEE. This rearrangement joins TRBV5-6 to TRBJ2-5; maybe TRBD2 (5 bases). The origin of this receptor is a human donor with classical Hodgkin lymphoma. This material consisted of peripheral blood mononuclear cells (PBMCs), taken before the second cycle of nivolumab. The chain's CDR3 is CASSLGPRGVQETQYF. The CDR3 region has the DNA TGTGCCAGCAGCTTGGGCCCCCGGGGAGTCCAAGAGACCCAGTACTTC.